A selection of T cell receptor beta chains follows, all from one sample in a study of identical twins. TCRdb reprocessed the 5' RACE reads with MiXCR, giving one entry per CDR3 protein. Altogether 1.5 million to 2 million distinct CDR3 sequences are present, 25% to 35% being singletons, with the ten largest covering less than 0.35%. What was sequenced was cord blood. Receptor source: a newborn girl in good health. CDR3s include the opening cysteine and the closing phenylalanine or tryptophan. The order of the fields is clone size, J gene, D gene, V gene, CDR3 protein, CDR3 DNA. D genes are given only for firm matches. Some rows have no size entry. The others give once, few or many, or a class for an expanded clone.

>few|TRBJ2-4|TRBD2|TRBV12-3/TRBV12-4
CASSLTGREIAKNIQYF
TGTGCCAGCAGTTTAACGGGGCGGGAGATAGCCAAAAACATTCAGTACTTC
>few|TRBJ2-1|TRBD2|TRBV12-3/TRBV12-4
CASSFRISGSSYNEQFF
TGTGCCAGCAGTTTCCGGATTAGCGGGAGCTCCTACAATGAGCAGTTCTTC
>few|TRBJ1-2|.|TRBV12-3/TRBV12-4
CASSFRAGMLTNYGYTF
TGTGCCAGCAGTTTTCGGGCAGGGATGTTGACTAACTATGGCTACACCTTC
>.|TRBJ2-7|.|TRBV2
CASSQGPVRGEQAYYEQYF
TGTGCCAGCAGTCAAGGCCCCGTACGTGGGGAGCAAGCATATTACGAGCAGTACTTC
>.|TRBJ1-2|.|TRBV10-3
CAISESAGSRYGYTF
TGTGCCATCAGTGAGTCGGCAGGGAGCCGCTATGGCTACACCTTC
>.|TRBJ2-7|.|TRBV9
CASSRTQAYEQYF
TGTGCCAGCAGCCGGACCCAGGCCTACGAGCAGTACTTC
>.|TRBJ1-1|TRBD1|TRBV19
CASSHRTGGNTEAFF
TGTGCCAGTAGTCACCGGACAGGGGGAAACACTGAAGCTTTCTTT
>.|TRBJ1-1|.|TRBV5-1
CASSLARGQGNTEAFF
TGCGCCAGCAGCTTGGCCCGAGGACAAGGGAACACTGAAGCTTTCTTT
>few|TRBJ1-2|TRBD1|TRBV9
CASSVEGTGVDGYTF
TGTGCCAGCAGCGTAGAAGGGACAGGGGTGGATGGCTACACCTTC
>.|TRBJ1-5|TRBD1|TRBV24-1
CATSDFGDRTQHF
TGTGCCACCAGTGATTTCGGGGACAGGACCCAGCATTTT
>once|TRBJ2-3|.|TRBV18
CASPPLRETDTRYF
TGTGCCAGCCCACCATTAAGGGAAACAGATACGCGGTATTTT
>.|TRBJ1-1|.|TRBV5-5
CASSFKVTEAFF
TGTGCCAGCAGCTTTAAGGTTACTGAAGCTTTCTTT
>few|TRBJ2-5|TRBD2|TRBV12-3/TRBV12-4
CASSLPSGEEETQYF
TGTGCCAGCAGTTTACCTAGCGGGGAGGAGGAGACCCAGTACTTC
>few|TRBJ2-7|.|TRBV21-1
CASMYEQYF
TGTGCCAGCATGTACGAGCAGTACTTC
>.|TRBJ2-7|.|TRBV9
CASSSGSAREQYF
TGTGCCAGCAGCTCGGGGTCAGCGCGGGAGCAGTACTTC
>.|TRBJ1-1|.|TRBV6-1
CASSQRWGTEAFF
TGTGCCAGCAGCCAACGGTGGGGCACTGAAGCTTTCTTT
>.|TRBJ2-7|.|TRBV28
CASVAILYNEQYF
TGTGCCAGCGTAGCAATTCTCTACAATGAGCAGTACTTC
>.|TRBJ1-1|.|TRBV24-1
CATSGGSAEAFF
TGTGCCACCAGTGGGGGTAGCGCTGAAGCTTTCTTT
>few|TRBJ2-5|TRBD2|TRBV20-1
CSASGSSGRSQETQYF
TGCAGTGCTAGTGGATCTAGCGGGAGATCCCAAGAGACCCAGTACTTC
>many|TRBJ2-7|.|TRBV12-3/TRBV12-4
CASSPRSSYEQYF
TGTGCCAGCAGTCCCAGGAGCTCCTACGAGCAGTACTTC
>.|TRBJ2-3|TRBD2|TRBV9
CASSVVPSGSSDTQYF
TGTGCCAGCAGCGTAGTCCCTAGCGGGAGCTCAGATACGCAGTATTTT
>.|TRBJ2-1|TRBD2|TRBV20-1
CSARDPGGLSVEQFF
TGCAGTGCTAGAGATCCGGGAGGGTTATCCGTTGAGCAGTTCTTC
>few|TRBJ1-2|.|TRBV7-8
CASTPLPNNYGYTF
TGTGCCAGCACCCCGCTACCTAACAACTATGGCTACACCTTC
>.|TRBJ2-3|.|TRBV24-1
CATSDGGGTDTQYF
TGTGCCACCTCAGACGGGGGAGGCACAGATACGCAGTATTTT
>few|TRBJ2-3|.|TRBV12-3/TRBV12-4
CASSSQGHLSTDTQYF
TGTGCCAGCAGTTCACAGGGACACCTAAGCACAGATACGCAGTATTTT
>few|TRBJ2-1|TRBD2|TRBV29-1
CSADTGGYNEQFF
TGCAGCGCGGACACGGGGGGGTACAATGAGCAGTTCTTC
>.|TRBJ2-2|.|TRBV20-1
CSAVRLGSGELFF
TGCAGTGCTGTACGCCTAGGGAGCGGGGAGCTGTTTTTT
>few|TRBJ1-5|TRBD1|TRBV24-1
CATSDRTGGRSQPQHF
TGTGCCACCAGTGACCGAACAGGGGGCCGTAGTCAGCCCCAGCATTTT
>.|TRBJ2-1|TRBD1|TRBV24-1
CATSAGTGNEQFF
TGTGCCACCAGTGCCGGGACAGGCAATGAGCAGTTCTTC
>.|TRBJ2-7|.|TRBV4-1
CASSRRTTSYEQYF
TGCGCCAGCAGCCGACGGACGACCTCCTACGAGCAGTACTTC
>.|TRBJ1-1|.|TRBV29-1
CSVERDLNTEAFF
TGCAGCGTTGAAAGGGACCTGAACACTGAAGCTTTCTTT
>once|TRBJ1-2|TRBD1|TRBV10-3
CAIRGPGQGGYDYTF
TGTGCCATCAGGGGACCGGGACAGGGCGGGTATGACTACACCTTC
>many|TRBJ2-1|.|TRBV28
CASRGSVGEQFF
TGTGCCAGCAGGGGGAGCGTGGGTGAGCAGTTCTTC
>.|TRBJ2-7|TRBD2|TRBV20-1
CSAPLGGRGYEQYF
TGCAGTGCCCCTTTGGGCGGGAGAGGGTACGAGCAGTACTTC
>.|TRBJ2-5|.|TRBV20-1
CSAPQRDTLPNEQYF
TGCAGTGCTCCCCAACGGGACACTCTCCCCAATGAGCAGTACTTC
>.|TRBJ2-7|TRBD1|TRBV28
CASSSPGTGKVYEQYF
TGTGCCAGCAGTTCGCCCGGGACAGGGAAAGTCTACGAGCAGTACTTC
>.|TRBJ2-7|.|TRBV6-1
CASSDPPGLSYEQYF
TGTGCCAGCAGTGATCCCCCGGGACTCTCCTACGAGCAGTACTTC
>.|TRBJ2-1|TRBD2|TRBV28
CASSSTGTSRVEQFF
TGTGCCAGCAGCTCCACCGGGACTAGTCGGGTTGAGCAGTTCTTC
>.|TRBJ2-5|TRBD2|TRBV6-1
CAGRLAGETQYF
TGTGCCGGAAGACTAGCCGGGGAGACCCAGTACTTC
>.|TRBJ2-7|TRBD1|TRBV12-3/TRBV12-4
CASSGDRDGQREQYF
TGTGCCAGCAGTGGGGACAGGGATGGGCAGCGCGAGCAGTACTTC
>.|TRBJ2-3|.|TRBV2
CASSEGGTWPITDTQYF
TGTGCCAGCAGCGAGGGGGGTACTTGGCCGATCACAGATACGCAGTATTTT
>.|TRBJ2-4|.|TRBV20-1
CSAPRVGSKNIQYF
TGCAGTGCCCCTCGGGTGGGCAGCAAAAACATTCAGTACTTC
>.|TRBJ1-2|TRBD1|TRBV6-6
CASSSQGKRGYGYTF
TGTGCCAGCAGTTCACAGGGGAAGAGGGGCTATGGCTACACCTTC
>few|TRBJ2-7|TRBD2|TRBV20-1
CSALGLGSSYEQYF
TGCAGTGCTCTTGGACTAGGGAGCTCCTACGAGCAGTACTTC
>.|TRBJ2-7|TRBD2|TRBV27
CATSLSTSGQLSYEQYF
TGTGCCACCAGTTTATCGACTAGCGGCCAGCTTTCCTACGAGCAGTACTTC
>.|TRBJ2-1|TRBD2|TRBV5-1
CASSFGKRDHSYNEQFF
TGCGCCAGCAGCTTTGGTAAGCGGGACCATTCCTACAATGAGCAGTTCTTC
>.|TRBJ1-1|TRBD1|TRBV6-8
CASSYFGQGEDTEAFF
TGTGCCAGCAGTTACTTCGGACAGGGCGAGGACACTGAAGCTTTCTTT
>.|TRBJ2-5|TRBD2|TRBV6-5
CASSYSTSGSKTQYF
TGTGCCAGCAGTTACTCGACTAGCGGGAGTAAGACCCAGTACTTC
>few|TRBJ2-1|.|TRBV7-2
CASSFMGLVRYNEQFF
TGTGCCAGCAGCTTCATGGGGCTAGTTAGGTACAATGAGCAGTTCTTC
>.|TRBJ1-1|.|TRBV4-1
CASSQETQPNTEAFF
TGCGCCAGCAGCCAAGAAACCCAGCCGAACACTGAAGCTTTCTTT
>.|TRBJ1-1|.|TRBV20-1
CSARIREVYTEAFF
TGCAGTGCTAGAATTAGGGAAGTTTACACTGAAGCTTTCTTT
>.|TRBJ1-2|.|TRBV4-1
CAGSQEGGARSYTF
TGCGCCGGCAGCCAAGAAGGGGGGGCTAGGAGCTACACCTTC
>few|TRBJ1-1|.|TRBV29-1
CSVLEGKAFF
TGCAGCGTTTTAGAGGGCAAGGCTTTCTTT
>.|TRBJ2-2|TRBD2|TRBV4-2
CASSSRLAGGGELFF
TGTGCCAGCAGCTCCAGACTAGCGGGGGGCGGGGAGCTGTTTTTT
>few|TRBJ2-3|TRBD2|TRBV20-1
CSAPSGSQPDTQYF
TGCAGTGCCCCCAGCGGGAGCCAACCCGATACGCAGTATTTT
>few|TRBJ2-1|TRBD2|TRBV4-2
CASRRGSGDNNEQFF
TGTGCCAGCAGAAGGGGTAGCGGGGATAACAATGAGCAGTTCTTC
>once|TRBJ2-1|TRBD2|TRBV5-1
CASSLYRLAGGKAYEQFF
TGCGCCAGCAGCTTGTATCGGCTAGCGGGGGGTAAGGCCTACGAGCAGTTCTTC
>few|TRBJ2-1|TRBD2|TRBV27
CASIILRGGNEQFF
TGTGCCAGCATCATCCTTCGGGGGGGCAATGAGCAGTTCTTC